Listed below are T cell receptor beta chains from one sample, sequenced in a study of Graves' ophthalmopathy and Graves' hyperthyroidism. TCRdb analysed the multiplex PCR reads with MiXCR anew, one entry per CDR3 protein. Among about 1.1 million distinct CDR3 sequences listed, about two fifths were seen once. Sequencing used peripheral blood or thyroid tissue (not recorded which). These receptors originate from an adult man with Graves' hyperthyroidism. CDR3s leave out the opening cysteine and the closing phenylalanine or tryptophan. Fields, in order: D gene, clone size, V gene, J gene, CDR3 protein. The D gene is left open where the match is weak. Size values are once, few and many counts, or a class for expanded clones, and some rows have none.

TRBD1	.	TRBV12-3/TRBV12-4	TRBJ1-6	ASSLRGTVSPLH
.	many	TRBV12-3/TRBV12-4	TRBJ1-1	ASLGLFSEAF
TRBD1	.	TRBV2	TRBJ2-7	ASSGDRGAYEQY
.	.	TRBV7-2	TRBJ2-5	ASSLGLGPQETQY
.	.	TRBV10-3	TRBJ2-5	ASNGRLMETQY
.	many	TRBV29-1	TRBJ2-6	SVEGDNSGANVLT
.	.	TRBV2	TRBJ2-7	ASEVASNEQY
.	many	TRBV10-2	TRBJ2-5	ASSEGRDQETQY
TRBD1	.	TRBV12-3/TRBV12-4	TRBJ2-7	ASSYGTGRDLSYEQY
TRBD2	.	TRBV5-1	TRBJ2-3	ASSFPRGGDTQY
.	.	TRBV10-3	TRBJ2-7	AISHEEAEQY
TRBD1	.	TRBV28	TRBJ1-5	ASSLGSGGAFQPQH
.	.	TRBV25-1	TRBJ2-5	ASSDPGLAWETQY
TRBD1	once	TRBV20-1	TRBJ2-2	SARGCWQGVRTGELF
.	many	TRBV24-1	TRBJ1-5	ATSGHRDNQPQH
TRBD1	few	TRBV25-1	TRBJ1-5	ASSEGQGPYSNQPQH
TRBD2	few	TRBV10-3	TRBJ2-7	AISEGGLANEQY
TRBD2	few	TRBV2	TRBJ2-3	ASRDSGGAEADTQY
.	.	TRBV27	TRBJ2-5	ASREHYVQETQY
.	few	TRBV5-1	TRBJ2-5	ASSQPQGGETQY
.	.	TRBV20-1	TRBJ1-5	SARPLRESNQPQH
TRBD1	few	TRBV12-3/TRBV12-4	TRBJ1-4	ASRRTGEKLF
.	few	TRBV30	TRBJ1-1	AWTQVEAF
.	few	TRBV30	TRBJ1-1	AWRVTEAF
.	.	TRBV14	TRBJ2-7	ASSQDPTGTIVDEQY
.	.	TRBV7-3	TRBJ2-2	ASSRGATPTGELF
.	.	TRBV5-1	TRBJ2-7	ASSFPGNYEQY
TRBD1	.	TRBV6-1	TRBJ1-1	ASRLRVQGMNTEAF
.	.	TRBV7-6	TRBJ2-5	ASSLSGASQY
TRBD2	few	TRBV20-1	TRBJ2-7	SAAGTSGPASYEQY
TRBD1	few	TRBV6-1	TRBJ1-2	ASSEAGQGTGYT
.	.	TRBV7-9	.	ASSLRGSQENTEAF
.	many	TRBV29-1	TRBJ2-7	SVWAYGQGLYEQY
.	.	TRBV20-1	TRBJ1-6	SASAGGVNSPLH
.	many	TRBV12-3/TRBV12-4	TRBJ1-2	ASSRRAGYGYT
.	.	TRBV20-1	TRBJ1-2	SARVGRGCT
TRBD1	many	TRBV10-1	TRBJ2-7	ASSAGTGVEQY
.	many	TRBV6-5	TRBJ1-6	ASTPLRVGPPDSPLH
.	many	TRBV7-2	TRBJ2-5	ASSESEETQY
.	many	TRBV2	TRBJ1-6	ASRPTGARGYPLH
.	.	TRBV7-2	TRBJ2-5	ASSPGARRKETQY
.	many	TRBV7-9	TRBJ2-7	ASSLSSPSYEQY
.	.	TRBV20-1	TRBJ1-1	SANFWDTEAF
TRBD2	many	TRBV5-1	TRBJ2-2	ASRPGLAGRTGELF
.	few	TRBV7-2	TRBJ2-2	ASSLEGLPPRELF
.	many	TRBV19	TRBJ1-5	ASSILRDQPQH
.	many	TRBV7-9	TRBJ1-2	ASSLVGQTGYGYT
TRBD1	.	TRBV10-3	TRBJ2-7	AISEATGERTYEQY
.	many	TRBV5-1	TRBJ1-1	ASNKGQNTEAF
.	many	TRBV7-9	TRBJ2-7	ASSSFGGTYEQY
.	few	TRBV7-9	TRBJ2-3	ASSRGPDTQY
.	.	TRBV19	TRBJ1-6	ASTAAAANNSPLH
TRBD1	many	TRBV7-6	TRBJ1-3	ASSSTKTQGFRSGNTIY
TRBD1	.	TRBV30	TRBJ1-5	AWSVGRGQDSNQPQH
.	many	TRBV12-3/TRBV12-4	TRBJ1-5	ASTWEGSNQPQH